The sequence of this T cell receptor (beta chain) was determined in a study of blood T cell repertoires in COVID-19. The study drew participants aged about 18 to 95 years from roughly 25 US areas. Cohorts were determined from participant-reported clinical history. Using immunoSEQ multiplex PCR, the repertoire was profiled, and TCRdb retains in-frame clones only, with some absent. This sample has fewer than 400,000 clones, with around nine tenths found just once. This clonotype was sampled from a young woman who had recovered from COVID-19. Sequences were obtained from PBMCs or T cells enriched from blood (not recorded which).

The CDR3 protein is CASSVSSGSSYEQYF. As DNA, the CDR3 is TGTGCCAGCAGCGTATCTTCGGGAAGCTCCTACGAGCAGTACTTC. The rearrangement joins TRBV9 to TRBJ2-7; D possibly corresponds to TRBD2 (5 bases). The CDR3 runs to 15 residues. Deletions cut 1 base from V and 0 bases from J, with 11 bases between. Germline values: CDR1 SGDLS, CDR2 YYNGEE.